Listed here are 28 T cell receptor beta chains from one sample, sequenced in a study of T cell changes during pregnancy in multiple sclerosis. TCRdb's copy holds only in-frame clones and misses some; the assay was immunoSEQ multiplex PCR. The data show around 19,000 clones, 80% to 90% seen once. The source was CD8+ T cells from peripheral blood mononuclear cells, collected in the third trimester of pregnancy. The receptors derive from a female donor in good health, enrolled as a control in a pregnancy study.

This rearrangement joins TRBV7-9 to TRBJ1-4; perhaps TRBD1 as D (5 bases). This CDR3 has 16 residues. The V gene's germline CDR1 is SEHNR and CDR2 FQNEAQ (reference sequence). V lost 6 bases, J lost 2 bases, and 16 bases lay in between. The CDR3 is CASSFPTQETNEKLFF. The CDR3 DNA reads TGTGCCAGCAGTTTTCCAACACAGGAGACTAATGAAAAACTGTTTTTT. The full variable domain, in which reference TRBV7-9 and TRBJ1-4 provide the parts outside the CDR3, is DTGVSQNPRHKITKRGQNVTFRCDPISEHNRLYWYRQTLGQGPEFLTYFQNEAQLEKSRLLSDRFSAERPKGSFSTLEIQRTEQGDSAMYLCASSFPTQETNEKLFFGSGTQLSVL.

The genes are TRBV6-4 and TRBJ2-5, with 9 bases aligning to TRBD2. The CDR3 spans 15 residues. Germline V gene lookup returns CDR1 MRHNA and CDR2 SNTAGT. The junction had 7 bases not matched to a gene; V was cut back by 3 bases and J by 5 bases. This CDR3 is CASSEKAGGQETQYF. CDR3 coding DNA: TGTGCCAGCAGTGAAAAAGCGGGAGGCCAGGAGACCCAGTACTTC.

This clone appeared a few times. The chain uses TRBV6-1 and TRBJ2-5; 10 nucleotides line up with TRBD2. CDR3 length: 15 amino acids. The germline CDR1 and CDR2 sequences are MNHNS and SASEGT. The J segment lost 5 bases and the V segment lost 3 bases, leaving 6 bases of the junction unmatched. The CDR3 DNA is TGTGCCAGCAGTGAGGTCTCTAGCGGGAGTGAGACCCAGTACTTC. This translates into CASSEVSSGSETQYF.

The chain couples TRBV7-9 to TRBJ1-4, with 7 bases fitting TRBD1. From germline, CDR1 is SEHNR and CDR2 FQNEAQ (reference sequence). Trimming removed 5 bases from V and 0 bases from J; junction bases left unmatched: 9. CDR3 size: 17 residues. CDR3 loop: CASSPLEGAATNEKLFF. The CDR3 DNA follows: TGTGCCAGCAGCCCACTAGAGGGGGCAGCAACTAATGAAAAACTGTTTTTT.

The rearrangement uses TRBV7-6 and TRBJ2-3; weak D call: TRBD2 (6 bases). Germline V gene sequence: CDR1 SGHVS, CDR2 FNYEAQ. CDR3 size: 15 residues. Trimming cost V 2 bases and J 3 bases, with 12 bases left between them. This CDR3 is CASSLFGGITDTQYF. CDR3 coding DNA: TGTGCCAGCAGCTTATTCGGGGGAATTACAGATACGCAGTATTTT.

This clone came up once. The chain has TRBV4-3 and TRBJ2-7; D unresolved. The CDR3 is made up of 13 amino acids. Germline V gene sequence: CDR1 LGHNA, CDR2 YSLEER. The germline V and J ends were trimmed by 5 bases and 3 bases, with 11 bases remaining between them. The CDR3 DNA sequence: TGCGCCAGCAGCAAAGCCGAGAGCTACGAGCAGTACTTC. Protein: CASSKAESYEQYF.

CDR3 protein: CASSLIGTNNQPQHF. The CDR3 region has the DNA TGTGCCAGCAGCCTCATCGGGACAAACAATCAGCCCCAGCATTTT. This chain links TRBV28 with TRBJ1-5; weak D call: TRBD1 (6 bases). CDR1 is MDHEN and CDR2 is SYDVKM in the germline V gene. CDR3 size: 15 residues. The V end was cut by 6 bases, the J end by 3 bases, with 15 bases between. The variable domain in full, completed from reference TRBV28 and TRBJ1-5, reads DVKVTQSSRYLVKRTGEKVFLECVQDMDHENMFWYRQDPGLGLRLIYFSYDVKMKEKGDIPEGYSVSREKKERFSLILESASTNQTSMYLCASSLIGTNNQPQHFGDGTRLSIL.

This clone is a singleton in its sample. The chain recombines TRBV7-9 with TRBJ2-7; 7 positions match TRBD2. The CDR3 spans 12 residues. CDR1 SEHNR and CDR2 FQNEAQ come from the germline V gene (reference sequence). V was pared by 5 bases and J by 4 bases, with 2 bases of the junction left unmatched. The CDR3 DNA reads TGTGCCAGCAGCGGGCGGGGGTACGAGCAGTACTTC. It translates to CASSGRGYEQYF.

The gene calls are TRBV10-3 and TRBJ2-1, with TRBD1 identical over 8 bases. From germline, CDR1 is ENHRY and CDR2 SYGVKD. Germline trimming cut 7 bases from V and 6 bases from J; bases unmatched to any gene: 2. The CDR3 has 12 residues. CDR3 bases: TGTGCCATCAACAGGGGGTTCAATGAGCAGTTCTTC. Translated: CAINRGFNEQFF.

This clone was counted a single time. The V call is TRBV5-4, the J call TRBJ2-7; possibly TRBD2 for D (6 bases). Per the germline V gene, CDR1 is SGHNT and CDR2 is YYREEE (reference sequence). The CDR3 consists of 15 residues. With 2 bases removed from V and 5 bases from J, the gap between germline ends came to 17 bases. CDR3 protein: CASSFGSGERNEQYF. DNA for the CDR3: TGTGCCAGCAGCTTCGGATCGGGGGAGAGGAACGAGCAGTACTTC.

This chain links TRBV18 with TRBJ1-5; D gene uncertain. Trimming removed 4 bases at V and 0 bases at J, with 13 bases between. Per the germline V gene, CDR1 is KGHSH and CDR2 is LQKENI. This CDR3 spans 16 amino acids. The CDR3 sequence is CASSLFAPDSNQPQHF. The CDR3 coding sequence is TGTGCCAGCTCACTTTTCGCCCCAGATAGCAATCAGCCCCAGCATTTT.

This clone came up once. The J gene is TRBJ2-7, the V gene TRBV7-9, with 13 bases identical to TRBD2. The length of the CDR3 is 15 residues. V lost 5 bases and J lost 4; bases outside the gene matches: 5. CDR1 SEHNR and CDR2 FQNEAQ come from the germline V gene (reference sequence). The chain's CDR3 is CASSRPGLAGYEQYF. For the CDR3, the DNA is TGTGCCAGCAGCCGCCCGGGACTAGCGGGGTACGAGCAGTACTTC.

This clone was seen a handful of times. The CDR3 here is CASSLDESGGTEAFF. The DNA for the CDR3 is TGTGCCAGCAGCTTAGACGAGTCAGGGGGGACTGAAGCTTTCTTT. The chain uses TRBV7-9 and TRBJ1-1; 7 nucleotides align to TRBD1. The CDR3 consists of 15 residues. Trimming at V came to 1 base and at J to 5 bases, leaving 7 bases not matched to a gene. Germline values: CDR1 SEHNR, CDR2 FQNEAQ (reference sequence).

V and J are TRBV6-4 and TRBJ2-2; tentatively, D is TRBD2 (6 bases). The CDR3 consists of 14 residues. The germline V gene encodes CDR1 MRHNA and CDR2 SNTAGT. The V end was cut by 5 bases, the J end by 4 bases, with 11 bases between. The CDR3, as DNA: TGTGCCAGCAGTCCGGTGGGGGGCACCGGGGAGCTGTTTTTT. Its translation: CASSPVGGTGELFF.

The chain has TRBV4-3 and TRBJ2-7; TRBD2 is a possible D gene (5 bases). CDR3 length: 15 amino acids. V was shortened by 4 bases and J by 1 base, with 14 bases between the two germline ends. Germline CDR1 LGHNA, CDR2 YSLEER. CDR3 bases: TGCGCCAGCAGCCCCCACGCGGCGGGTTCCTACGAGCAGTACTTC. Residues: CASSPHAAGSYEQYF.

The V and J genes are TRBV25-1 and TRBJ2-2, with D possibly matching TRBD1 (7 bases). The CDR3 contains 15 residues. V was cut by 6 bases and J by 6 bases, with 17 bases left in between. CDR1 and CDR2 from the germline V gene are MGHDK and SYGVNS. The CDR3 loop is CASSGGGGMAGELFF. The CDR3 nucleotides are TGTGCCAGCAGCGGCGGAGGGGGCATGGCCGGGGAGCTGTTTTTT.

The CDR3 loop is CASSWGQFYEQYF. Here the CDR3 DNA reads TGTGCCAGTAGTTGGGGGCAATTCTACGAGCAGTACTTC. The chain employs TRBV19 and TRBJ2-7, with a weak D call TRBD1 (6 bases). In germline, CDR1 is LNHDA, CDR2 SQIVND (reference sequence). There are 13 residues in the CDR3. With 5 bases removed from V and 3 bases from J, the gap between germline ends came to 11 bases.

V is TRBV28 and J is TRBJ1-2; TRBD1 is a possible D gene (5 bases). The ends were cut back, 2 bases at V and 5 bases at J, with 12 bases in the middle. The length of the CDR3 is 14 residues. CDR1 and CDR2 from the germline V gene are MDHEN and SYDVKM. The CDR3 here is CASSLAQGVYGYTF. In DNA form, the CDR3 reads TGTGCCAGCAGTTTAGCTCAGGGTGTTTATGGCTACACCTTC.

The genes are TRBV28 and TRBJ2-7, with a weak D call TRBD1 (6 bases). Germline CDR1 is MDHEN and CDR2 is SYDVKM. V shed 7 bases and J shed 2 bases, with 18 bases lying between them. This CDR3 contains 15 residues. DNA of the CDR3: TGTGCCAGCAACCGAAACGGCAACAGGGCCTACGAGCAGTACTTC. Its protein product is CASNRNGNRAYEQYF.

This clone showed up just once. The CDR3 here is CASSEAYGYTF. The CDR3 DNA follows: TGTGCCAGCAGTGAGGCCTATGGCTACACCTTC. This rearrangement joins TRBV28 to TRBJ1-2; D not certain. CDR3 length: 11 amino acids. Trimming shortened V by 5 bases and J by 4 bases, and 5 bases separated the two germline ends. Germline V lookup: CDR1 MDHEN, CDR2 SYDVKM.

This chain connects TRBV4-1 to TRBJ1-6; TRBD1 might be the D (5 bases). The CDR3 has 14 amino acids. Per the germline V gene, CDR1 is MGHRA and CDR2 is YSYEKL. V was trimmed by 8 bases and J by 10 bases, leaving 18 bases between them. CDR3 residues: CASGKIGAGSPLHF. The CDR3 DNA is TGCGCCAGCGGAAAGATAGGTGCAGGGTCACCCCTCCACTTT.

The table lists this clone with a count of one. The chain recombines TRBV7-8 with TRBJ2-2; 9 positions match TRBD2. Germline CDR1 SGHVS, CDR2 FQNEAQ. The CDR3 extends over 19 amino acids. With 0 bases clipped from V and 5 bases from J, the junction kept 13 bases outside the gene matches. In nucleotides, the CDR3 is TGTGCCAGCAGCTTAGCGCCAGTAGCGGGAGTGGTATATACCGGGGAGCTGTTTTTT. It yields the protein CASSLAPVAGVVYTGELFF. Filled out from reference TRBV7-8 and TRBJ2-2, the complete variable domain reads GAGVSQSPRYKVAKRGQDVALRCDPISGHVSLFWYQQALGQGPEFLTYFQNEAQLDKSGLPSDRFFAERPEGSVSTLKIQRTQQEDSAVYLCASSLAPVAGVVYTGELFFGEGSRLTVL.

The gene calls are TRBV13 and TRBJ2-7, with D perhaps TRBD1 (5 bases). The length of the CDR3 is 15 residues. Per the germline V gene, CDR1 is PRHDT and CDR2 is FYEKMQ (reference sequence). The V end was cut by 0 bases, the J end by 1 base, with 10 bases between. CDR3 residues: CASSLGSRESYEQYF. CDR3 DNA sequence: TGTGCCAGCAGCTTAGGAAGCAGGGAATCCTACGAGCAGTACTTC.

The J gene is TRBJ1-5, the V gene TRBV6-1; 8 bases align to TRBD1. The J segment lost 5 bases and the V segment lost 0 bases, leaving 6 bases of the junction unmatched. The length of the CDR3 is 16 residues. The germline CDR1 and CDR2 sequences are MNHNS and SASEGT. In nucleotides, the CDR3 is TGTGCCAGCAGTGAAGCGGATGGACAGGGCTATCAGCCCCAGCATTTT. Translated, it gives CASSEADGQGYQPQHF.

V usage is TRBV28 and J usage is TRBJ2-5; D might be TRBD2 (6 bases). V lost 7 bases and J lost 0, with 21 bases in between. CDR1 and CDR2 from the germline V gene are MDHEN and SYDVKM. There are 17 residues in the CDR3. The CDR3: CASIPVRRGLYQETQYF. DNA of the CDR3: TGTGCCAGCATTCCCGTACGGCGGGGCCTTTACCAAGAGACCCAGTACTTC.

The chain couples TRBV4-1 to TRBJ1-2; unclear D gene. Trimming shortened V by 4 bases and J by 6 bases, and 24 bases separated the two germline ends. Germline V lookup: CDR1 MGHRA, CDR2 YSYEKL. The CDR3 contains 17 residues. The CDR3 loop is CASSPAGMVNSPHGYTF. The CDR3 coding sequence is TGCGCCAGCAGCCCAGCGGGAATGGTGAACTCCCCCCATGGCTACACCTTC.

The J gene is TRBJ2-3, the V gene TRBV6-4; 12 bases fit TRBD2. CDR3 length: 16 residues. V lost 0 bases and J lost 3; bases outside the gene matches: 1. In germline, CDR1 is MRHNA, CDR2 SNTAGT. CDR3 amino acids: CASSDSGTSGTDTQYF. CDR3 sequence (DNA): TGTGCCAGCAGTGACTCGGGGACTAGCGGGACAGATACGCAGTATTTT.

The chain uses TRBV4-2 and TRBJ1-1; no clear D gene. This CDR3 contains 15 residues. The germline V and J ends were trimmed by 4 bases and 0 bases, with 12 bases remaining between them. CDR1 is LGHNA, CDR2 YNFKEQ, per germline. The CDR3 loop reads CASSLKTGMNTEAFF. In DNA, the CDR3 is TGTGCCAGCAGCCTTAAAACCGGGATGAACACTGAAGCTTTCTTT.